These 30 T cell receptor beta chains share one sample of origin, sequenced in a study of beta chain features in type 1 diabetes. The study, taken as a whole, reports: Type 1 diabetes patients had moderately but significantly shorter TCRB CDR3s in all four CD4+ subsets.

Of the isolated RNA, all was reverse transcribed, and so the sequenced material was expressed TCRB transcripts. Profiled with immunoSEQ multiplex PCR; TCRdb holds only in-frame clones, not every one. The table lists more than 250,000 clones, roughly a quarter of them singletons, with 0.012% in the top ten. The antigens these receptors bind are not known. Sequencing was done on a sample of naive CD4+ T cells from blood. These receptors came from a woman in her twenties or thirties with type 1 diabetes.

The rearrangement joins TRBV30 to TRBJ1-1; TRBD1 matches at 7 bases. Unmatched junction bases numbered 6, after V lost 4 bases and J lost 4 bases. CDR3 size: 13 residues. CDR1 is GTSNPN, CDR2 SVGIG, per germline (reference sequence). The CDR3 spells CAWTQGVGTEAFF. CDR3 nucleotides: TGTGCCTGGACGCAGGGGGTGGGCACTGAAGCTTTCTTT.

This clone has more than one count but fewer than ten. The V and J genes are TRBV5-1 and TRBJ2-3; 14 bases are shared with TRBD2. CDR3 size: 16 residues. V lost 3 bases and J lost 1; bases outside the gene matches: 1. Germline CDR1 SGHRS, CDR2 YFSETQ. The CDR3, as DNA: TGCGCCAGCAGCTCGGGACTAGCGGGAGGCACAGATACGCAGTATTTT. Encoded protein: CASSSGLAGGTDTQYF. The variable domain in full, completed from reference TRBV5-1 and TRBJ2-3, reads KAGVTQTPRYLIKTRGQQVTLSCSPISGHRSVSWYQQTPGQGLQFLFEYFSETQRNKGNFPGRFSGRQFSNSRSEMNVSTLELGDSALYLCASSSGLAGGTDTQYFGPGTRLTVL.

The V and J genes are TRBV6-5 and TRBJ2-3, with 7 nucleotides matching TRBD2. CDR3 length equals 15 residues. Germline assignment: CDR1 MNHEY and CDR2 SVGAGI. V trimming: 2 bases; J trimming: 4 bases; junction bases outside the gene matches: 6. Here the CDR3 DNA reads TGTGCCAGCAGTTACCGCGGGAGCCCCCCAGATACGCAGTATTTT. Translated, it gives CASSYRGSPPDTQYF.

The sample holds a few counts of this clone. The chain has TRBV2 and TRBJ2-5, with TRBD1 identical over 7 bases. J lost 1 base, V lost 8 bases, and 4 bases had no gene match. Germline V lookup: CDR1 SNHLY, CDR2 FYNNEI. This CDR3 region has 13 residues. The CDR3 here is CASGGQIQETQYF. The CDR3 DNA reads TGTGCCAGCGGGGGACAGATCCAAGAGACCCAGTACTTC.

The V call is TRBV23-1, the J call TRBJ1-1; TRBD1 matches at 11 bases. TRBV23-1 is reported as an ORF; its role is uncertain. The CDR3 covers 14 residues. With 8 bases clipped from V and 4 bases from J, the junction kept 6 bases outside the gene matches. For the CDR3, the DNA is TGCGCCAGCGGCGGGACAGGGGGAAGCACTGAAGCTTTCTTT. The encoded protein is CASGGTGGSTEAFF.

This clone was detected a few times. The rearrangement links TRBV29-1 to TRBJ1-1; D perhaps matches TRBD1 (6 bases). V was clipped by 7 bases and J by 0 bases, with 12 bases between them. The CDR3 loop spans 13 amino acids. Germline V lookup: CDR1 SQVTM, CDR2 ANQGSEA. CDR3 in DNA: TGCAGCGCCCAACAGGGTTTGAACACTGAAGCTTTCTTT. This translates into CSAQQGLNTEAFF. Variable domain in full (rest from reference TRBV29-1 and TRBJ1-1): SAVISQKPSRDICQRGTSLTIQCQVDSQVTMMFWYRQQPGQSLTLIATANQGSEATYESGFVIDKFPISRPNLTFSTLTVSNMSPEDSSIYLCSAQQGLNTEAFFGQGTRLTVV.

The sample holds a few counts of this clone. The J gene is TRBJ2-5, the V gene TRBV9; 16 bases map to TRBD2. CDR3 length: 18 amino acids. J lost 5 bases, V lost 3 bases, and 10 bases had no gene match. Germline values: CDR1 SGDLS, CDR2 YYNGEE. CDR3 nucleotide sequence: TGTGCCAGCAGCGCCGACGCGGGACTAGCGGGAGGGTTTGAGACCCAGTACTTC. Its protein is CASSADAGLAGGFETQYF.

The chain links TRBV29-1 to TRBJ2-1; D possibly corresponds to TRBD1 (6 bases). From germline, CDR1 is SQVTM and CDR2 ANQGSEA. This CDR3 comprises 14 residues. V lost 8 bases, J lost 4 bases, and 18 bases lay in between. The CDR3 DNA follows: TGCAGCCTTACCCGGAGGACAGAATACAATGAGCAGTTCTTC. Translating it yields CSLTRRTEYNEQFF.

This clone was observed a few times. This chain joins TRBV2 and TRBJ2-3, with D possibly matching TRBD2 (5 bases). This CDR3 is built from 13 residues. CDR1 and CDR2 from the germline V gene are SNHLY and FYNNEI. Trimming removed 7 bases at V and 4 bases at J, with 12 bases between. DNA of the CDR3: TGTGCCAGCACTGGGCTAGCCGCAGATACGCAGTATTTT. This gives the protein CASTGLAADTQYF.

V and J are TRBV29-1 and TRBJ1-2; the D is unclear. Germline CDR1 reads SQVTM; CDR2 reads ANQGSEA. The CDR3 runs to 14 residues. Trimming cost V 7 bases and J 3 bases, with 18 bases left between them. The CDR3 loop is CSAAPTTSYYGYTF. The CDR3, as DNA: TGCAGCGCGGCCCCGACAACCTCCTACTATGGCTACACCTTC. Variable domain in full (rest from reference TRBV29-1 and TRBJ1-2): SAVISQKPSRDICQRGTSLTIQCQVDSQVTMMFWYRQQPGQSLTLIATANQGSEATYESGFVIDKFPISRPNLTFSTLTVSNMSPEDSSIYLCSAAPTTSYYGYTFGSGTRLTVV.

This clone was counted between two and nine times. The chain links TRBV6-6 to TRBJ2-1; 7 nucleotides match TRBD2. The V and J ends lost 6 bases and 6 bases, in that order; junction bases with no gene match: 5. The CDR3 covers 13 residues. The germline V gene has CDR1 MNHNY and CDR2 SVGAGI (reference sequence). DNA of the CDR3: TGTGCCAGCAGAAGATCTAGCGGCAATGAGCAGTTCTTC. As protein: CASRRSSGNEQFF.

In its sample, this clone was seen a few times. This rearrangement joins TRBV6-5 to TRBJ1-1, with a tentative D call TRBD1 (6 bases). Trimming removed 4 bases from V and 6 bases from J, with 12 bases in between. The length of the CDR3 is 13 residues. Germline CDR1 is MNHEY and CDR2 is SVGAGI. The DNA of the CDR3 is TGTGCCAGCAGTTGTGGACAGTGCGCTGAAGCTTTCTTT. Protein sequence: CASSCGQCAEAFF.

As concerns this clone: Distinct nucleotide sequences in the sample also encode this CDR3. The DNA for the CDR3 is TGCGCCAGCAGCTTGGGGCTAGCCTCCAATGAGCAGTTCTTC. It specifies CASSLGLASNEQFF. V is TRBV5-1 and J is TRBJ2-1, with D possibly matching TRBD2 (5 bases). Germline assignment: CDR1 SGHRS and CDR2 YFSETQ. The V end lost 0 bases, the J end lost 6 bases, and 10 bases lay between the germline ends. The CDR3 runs 14 residues.

This rearrangement joins TRBV5-1 to TRBJ1-2; D might be TRBD1 (6 bases). The germline CDR1 and CDR2 sequences are SGHRS and YFSETQ. The CDR3 runs 13 residues. The V end was cut by 5 bases, the J end by 1 base, with 9 bases between. This CDR3 is CASREDSNYGYTF. The CDR3 DNA reads TGCGCCAGCAGAGAGGACAGTAACTATGGCTACACCTTC.

V usage is TRBV5-1 and J usage is TRBJ2-1, with D tentatively TRBD2 (5 bases). V was shortened by 0 bases and J by 4 bases, with 11 bases between the two germline ends. The CDR3 is made up of 15 amino acids. The germline gives CDR1 SGHRS, CDR2 YFSETQ. CDR3 nucleotides: TGCGCCAGCAGCTTGGGGACTTATATGTACAATGAGCAGTTCTTC. It translates to CASSLGTYMYNEQFF.

The chain couples TRBV7-6 to TRBJ2-7; unclear D gene. Looked up from germline, CDR1 is SGHVS and CDR2 is FNYEAQ. The CDR3 is 13 amino acids. The V and J ends lost 5 bases and 0 bases respectively, with 8 bases between them. CDR3 coding DNA: TGTGCCAGCAGCCCCAGGCGCTCCTACGAGCAGTACTTC. It specifies CASSPRRSYEQYF.

In this sample, this clone turned up a few times. The CDR3 DNA follows: TGTGCCTGGAGTGTAGGGAGCTACTACAATGAGCAGTTCTTC. As protein: CAWSVGSYYNEQFF. The chain is built from TRBV30 and TRBJ2-1; possible D gene TRBD2, 5 bases. Germline V gene sequence: CDR1 GTSNPN, CDR2 SVGIG (reference sequence). V was pared by 0 bases and J by 3 bases, with 9 bases between. The CDR3 is 14 amino acids.

This chain joins TRBV30 and TRBJ2-5; TRBD1 matches 8 bases. Germline assignment: CDR1 GTSNPN and CDR2 SVGIG (reference sequence). CDR3 size: 12 residues. V was clipped by 6 bases and J by 4 bases; unmatched bases: 4. The CDR3 DNA reads as TGTGCCTGCGGACAGGGCGGAGAGACCCAGTACTTC. It is translated as CACGQGGETQYF.

This clone occurred a few times. The chain recombines TRBV7-8 with TRBJ2-3, with 7 bases lining up with TRBD2. V was pared by 5 bases and J by 3 bases, with 14 bases of the junction left unmatched. This CDR3 spans 17 amino acids. Per the germline V gene, CDR1 is SGHVS and CDR2 is FQNEAQ. The CDR3 DNA is TGTGCCAGCAGCACTCAGAATTGGGAGGGCCCGACAGATACGCAGTATTTT. Its protein product is CASSTQNWEGPTDTQYF.

CDR3 sequence reads: CASRLAGEGNEQFF. The CDR3 DNA sequence: TGTGCCAGCCGCCTAGCGGGAGAAGGGAATGAGCAGTTCTTC. This chain links TRBV27 with TRBJ2-1, with TRBD2 matching 10 bases. The CDR3 covers 14 residues. V shed 8 bases, J shed 7 bases, and the junction held 8 bases outside the gene matches. From germline, CDR1 is MNHEY and CDR2 SMNVEV (reference sequence).

The V gene is TRBV28, the J gene TRBJ2-7; weak D call: TRBD1 (5 bases). The CDR3 consists of 13 residues. Germline V CDR1 and CDR2: MDHEN, SYDVKM. Trimming shortened V by 6 bases and J by 12 bases, and 21 bases separated the two germline ends. The CDR3 nucleotides read TGTGCCAGCAGCCCGAACAGGTCAATGGGGCCGTACTTC. Translated, it gives CASSPNRSMGPYF.

There are a few counts of this clone. The chain employs TRBV30 and TRBJ1-5; TRBD1 might be the D (5 bases). V was pared by 0 bases and J by 4 bases, with 7 bases between. The germline gives CDR1 GTSNPN, CDR2 SVGIG (reference sequence). This CDR3 has 13 residues. The CDR3 coding sequence is TGTGCCTGGAGTGTTGACAGTAATCAGCCCCAGCATTTT. It is translated as CAWSVDSNQPQHF.

The CDR3 loop reads CAWRQKSSYEQYF. CDR3 DNA sequence: TGTGCCTGGAGACAGAAGAGCTCCTACGAGCAGTACTTC. The J gene is TRBJ2-7, the V gene TRBV30, with D unresolved. Germline CDR1 reads GTSNPN; CDR2 reads SVGIG (reference sequence). V lost 3 bases, J lost 0 bases, and 9 bases lay in between. The CDR3 totals 13 residues.

This clone was counted a few times. The J gene is TRBJ2-1, the V gene TRBV29-1; D possibly corresponds to TRBD2 (6 bases). V was clipped by 8 bases and J by 4 bases, with 15 bases between them. The CDR3 consists of 13 residues. Germline V gives CDR1 SQVTM, CDR2 ANQGSEA. The CDR3 DNA sequence: TGCAGCCATCTCATGGCGGGGTACAATGAGCAGTTCTTC. It is translated as CSHLMAGYNEQFF.

This clone was seen a few times. This rearrangement joins TRBV7-2 to TRBJ2-5; 8 bases fit TRBD2. Germline V gene data show CDR1 as SGHTA and CDR2 as FQGNSA. J was trimmed by 5 bases and V by 2 bases; bases with no gene match: 10. The CDR3 totals 16 residues. The CDR3 reads CASSLLPGLAVETQYF. CDR3 nucleotide sequence: TGTGCCAGCAGCTTACTACCCGGACTAGCTGTTGAGACCCAGTACTTC.

The chain carries TRBV29-1 and TRBJ2-1; tentatively, D is TRBD2 (5 bases). This CDR3 region has 14 residues. V was trimmed by 7 bases and J by 8 bases, leaving 21 bases between them. The germline V gene encodes CDR1 SQVTM and CDR2 ANQGSEA. The CDR3 region has the DNA TGCAGCGCAAAGACCCTAGCCGAGGCCCATGAGCAGTTCTTC. Its protein is CSAKTLAEAHEQFF.

The chain recombines TRBV6-4 with TRBJ2-1; 7 bases map to TRBD1. The germline gives CDR1 MRHNA, CDR2 SNTAGT. Trimming took 6 bases from V and 3 from J; bases not matched to a gene: 17. This CDR3 contains 18 residues. The CDR3 DNA follows: TGTGCCAGCAGCGAGGGGATGGACACATGGGACAGCTACAATGAGCAGTTCTTC. Translated, it gives CASSEGMDTWDSYNEQFF.

V gene TRBV28 combines with J gene TRBJ2-5; no definite D call. Germline CDR1 and CDR2: MDHEN and SYDVKM. The V end was cut by 3 bases, the J end by 6 bases, with 14 bases between. This CDR3 has 14 residues. CDR3 DNA: TGTGCCAGCAGTTTGATTGCCAGGCCGCAGACCCAGTACTTC. Translated: CASSLIARPQTQYF.

This clone has just a few counts. The chain joins TRBV6-5 to TRBJ2-5; D ambiguous. CDR1 and CDR2 from the germline V gene are MNHEY and SVGAGI. This CDR3 has 12 residues. Trimming took off 5 bases at V and 10 bases at J, with 14 bases between the two ends. The DNA of the CDR3 is TGTGCCAGCAGTGAAGCCTACAGATTCCAGTACTTC. Protein sequence: CASSEAYRFQYF.

This chain joins TRBV6-5 and TRBJ2-7; 10 positions agree with TRBD2. CDR3 size: 14 residues. After removal of 7 bases from V and 7 bases from J, the junction contained 10 bases not matched to a gene. CDR1 MNHEY and CDR2 SVGAGI come from the germline V gene. This CDR3 reads CASKSPRTSGEQYF. Written as DNA, the CDR3 is TGTGCCAGCAAGAGCCCCAGGACTAGCGGAGAGCAGTACTTC.